Included here is one T cell receptor beta chain sequence, with context. No antigen is known for it. CDR1 KGHDR and CDR2 SFDVKD come from the germline V gene. The length of the CDR3 is 17 residues. V was trimmed by 0 bases and J by 9 bases, leaving 20 bases between them. Both TCR beta VDJ combination and CDR3 sequence profiling were carried out. Genomic DNA was the template for this profiling. TCRdb re-derived calls from the reads in MiXCR, one entry per CDR3 protein. The table records 90,000 to 120,000 distinct CDR3 sequences, 40% to 60% of them present only once. The sample is drawn from a study of CD8+CD57+ T cells in acquired aplastic anemia. General study points: The same twenty-nine CD8+ CDR3 sequences occurred in patients and in controls.

The chain uses TRBV24-1 and TRBJ2-1; D uncertain. The sample taken for sequencing was sorted CD4+, CD8+, or CD8+CD57+ T cells (not recorded which) from PBMCs. The TCR sequence derives from a human donor in good health, serving as a control. CDR3 sequence (DNA): TGTGCCACCAGTGATTTGTTGATCCAGCCTATTCGTGGTGAGCAGTTCTTC. Translation: CATSDLLIQPIRGEQFF.